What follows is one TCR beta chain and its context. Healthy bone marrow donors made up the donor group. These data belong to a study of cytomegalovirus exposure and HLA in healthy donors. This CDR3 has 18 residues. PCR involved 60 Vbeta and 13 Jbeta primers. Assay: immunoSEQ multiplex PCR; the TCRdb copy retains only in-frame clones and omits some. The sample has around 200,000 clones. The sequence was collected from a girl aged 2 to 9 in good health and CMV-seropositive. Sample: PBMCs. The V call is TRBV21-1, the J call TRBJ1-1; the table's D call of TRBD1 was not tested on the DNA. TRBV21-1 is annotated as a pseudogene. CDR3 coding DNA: TGTGCCAGCAGCAAACGTAGGACAGGGAGGTTAGTGAACACTGAAGCTTTCTTT. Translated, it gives CASSKRRTGRLVNTEAFF.